This TCR beta chain was captured by sequencing in a study of OX40 agonist ivuxolimab in advanced cancers. Overall study: Given to patients was ivuxolimab, an agonistic anti-OX40 (CD134) antibody.

The assay was immunoSEQ multiplex PCR, and TCRdb's table has in-frame clones only and misses some. The repertoire has more than 75,000 clones, around 85% of them found once; the top ten carry approximately 0.2%. J lost 3 bases, V lost 6 bases, and 6 bases had no gene match. Germline V gene sequence: CDR1 SQVTM, CDR2 ANQGSEA. The CDR3 length is 15 residues. This TCR was sampled from an adult with an advanced solid tumor such as melanoma, head and neck, liver or kidney cancer. This sequence joins TRBV29-1 and TRBJ2-1; TRBD2 matches at 12 bases. Sequencing was performed on CD4+ or CD8+ T cells sorted from blood, taken in a trial of the OX40 agonist ivuxolimab. Here the CDR3 reads CSVPSTSGGYNEQFF. Here the CDR3 DNA reads TGCAGCGTGCCATCGACTAGCGGGGGCTACAATGAGCAGTTCTTC.